These 16 T cell receptor beta chains share one sample of origin, sequenced in a study of Ad26.COV2.S vaccination and SARS-CoV-2 variants. Treatment defined: 15 to 20 received Ad26.COV2.S at low or high dose, single or two shots; about 5 received placebo; per-sample allocation not given. The samples were gathered on day 63 after the first injection of vaccine or placebo. Profiling relied on immunoSEQ multiplex PCR, and the TCRdb table lists in-frame clones only, not all of them. The sample has about 680,000 clones, 89% seen once; the top ten hold approximately 1.5%. This sample comprised peripheral blood, obtained in a trial of Ad26.COV2.S vaccine versus placebo. The source of these receptors is a person between 18 and 65 years old who received the Ad26.COV2.S COVID-19 vaccine or a placebo.

The chain employs TRBV10-3 and TRBJ2-7; 14 bases are a match to TRBD2. V gave up 4 bases and J gave up 4 bases; unmatched junction bases: 3. The CDR3 has 15 amino acids. Germline CDR1 ENHRY, CDR2 SYGVKD. For the CDR3, the DNA is TGTGCCATCAGTGCGGGACTAGCGGGAGTGTACGAGCAGTACTTC. It specifies CAISAGLAGVYEQYF.

The chain employs TRBV11-2 and TRBJ2-3; D unresolved. The V end lost 1 base, the J end lost 1 base, and 9 bases lay between the germline ends. CDR1 is SGHAT and CDR2 is FQNNGV in the germline V gene. The CDR3 totals 15 residues. This CDR3 reads CASSLGFLGTDTQYF. The CDR3 coding sequence is TGTGCCAGCAGCTTAGGCTTCTTGGGCACAGATACGCAGTATTTT.

V is TRBV19 and J is TRBJ1-5, with D maybe TRBD1 (6 bases). V lost 2 bases and J 3 bases, leaving 11 bases between the germline ends. Germline values: CDR1 LNHDA, CDR2 SQIVND (reference sequence). CDR3 length: 15 residues. The CDR3 loop is CASSILGGVNQPQHF. The CDR3 bases are TGTGCCAGTAGTATATTGGGGGGCGTCAATCAGCCCCAGCATTTT.

The genes are TRBV5-4 and TRBJ1-6; D is ambiguous. V was pared by 3 bases and J by 8 bases, with 12 bases between. Looked up from germline, CDR1 is SGHNT and CDR2 is YYREEE (reference sequence). The CDR3 runs 14 residues. The CDR3 DNA reads as TGTGCCAGCAGCTCAACACGGAGGGATTCACCCCTCCACTTT. This translates into CASSSTRRDSPLHF.

This chain links TRBV6-2 or TRBV6-3 with TRBJ1-1; maybe TRBD1 (5 bases). This CDR3 has 16 residues. Germline CDR1 reads MNHEY; CDR2 reads SVGEGT. Trimming removed 2 bases from V and 3 bases from J, with 16 bases in between. The CDR3 protein is CASSYLGPGRYTEAFF. Here the CDR3 DNA reads TGTGCCAGCAGTTACCTAGGACCGGGGCGATACACTGAAGCTTTCTTT.

This chain links TRBV6-1 with TRBJ2-5; D is unclear. This CDR3 spans 13 amino acids. V was pared by 0 bases and J by 6 bases, with 8 bases between. Germline CDR1 and CDR2: MNHNS and SASEGT. The CDR3 loop is CASSEARMKTQYF. The CDR3 bases are TGTGCCAGCAGTGAAGCGAGAATGAAGACCCAGTACTTC.

The gene calls are TRBV24-1 and TRBJ2-3; D may be TRBD1 (6 bases). This CDR3 is 14 amino acids long. V shed 7 bases and J shed 3 bases, with 13 bases lying between them. The germline gives CDR1 KGHDR, CDR2 SFDVKD. For the CDR3, the DNA is TGTGCCACCAGCCAGGGGCGTGTAACAGATACGCAGTATTTT. It specifies CATSQGRVTDTQYF.

The V and J genes are TRBV18 and TRBJ2-5, with D possibly being TRBD2 (6 bases). Trimming removed 6 bases at V and 2 bases at J, with 13 bases between. The CDR3 sequence is 14 residues long. Germline lookup yields CDR1 KGHSH and CDR2 LQKENI. CDR3 loop: CASSPGLRQETQYF. The CDR3 DNA is TGTGCCAGCTCTCCGGGACTCCGGCAAGAGACCCAGTACTTC.

In the case of this clone: Other DNA sequences in the sample encode the same CDR3. This sequence joins TRBV6-1 and TRBJ1-2; TRBD1 aligns across 7 bases. Germline V gene sequence: CDR1 MNHNS, CDR2 SASEGT. Trimming at V came to 0 bases and at J to 4 bases, leaving 2 bases not matched to a gene. The CDR3 has 14 residues. CDR3 DNA: TGTGCCAGCAGTGAAGCGGGACAGCCCTATGGCTACACCTTC. It translates to CASSEAGQPYGYTF.

This clone has only one observation. V gene TRBV5-4 combines with J gene TRBJ2-4, with 8 bases fitting TRBD2. V shed 0 bases and J 0 bases; nucleotides not matched to a gene: 2. The CDR3 has 16 residues. CDR1 and CDR2 from the germline V gene are SGHNT and YYREEE (reference sequence). The CDR3 DNA sequence: TGTGCCAGCAGCTTGGGAGCGGGGGTAGCCAAAAACATTCAGTACTTC. Protein sequence: CASSLGAGVAKNIQYF.

This chain links TRBV24-1 with TRBJ2-2, with TRBD2 as a possible D gene (5 bases). Trimming left V 7 bases short and J 3 bases short, with 11 bases between. The germline V gene encodes CDR1 KGHDR and CDR2 SFDVKD. The CDR3 totals 14 residues. CDR3 amino acids: CATSTGSDTGELFF. The CDR3 DNA reads as TGTGCCACCAGCACGGGATCAGACACCGGGGAGCTGTTTTTT.

The gene calls are TRBV6-5 and TRBJ1-4; D is undetermined. The length of the CDR3 is 14 residues. Germline lookup yields CDR1 MNHEY and CDR2 SVGAGI. Trimming cost V 6 bases and J 11 bases, with 19 bases left between them. This CDR3 reads CASSFGDSFGKLFF. The DNA for the CDR3 is TGTGCCAGCAGCTTTGGGGATTCGTTCGGGAAACTGTTTTTT.

A few counts support this clone. This chain connects TRBV19 to TRBJ2-3, with D perhaps matching TRBD1 (6 bases). Per the germline V gene, CDR1 is LNHDA and CDR2 is SQIVND (reference sequence). With 6 bases removed from V and 0 bases from J, the gap between germline ends came to 16 bases. The CDR3 has 16 residues. This chain's CDR3 is CASREEDSRSTDTQYF. In DNA, the CDR3 is TGTGCCAGTAGGGAAGAGGACAGCCGAAGCACAGATACGCAGTATTTT.

The chain links TRBV18 to TRBJ2-1, with 10 bases fitting TRBD1. Germline V gives CDR1 KGHSH, CDR2 LQKENI. The trim removed 2 bases at V and 6 bases at J, leaving 4 bases unmatched. The length of the CDR3 is 15 residues. The CDR3 spells CASSPGTGVGNEQFF. The CDR3, as DNA: TGTGCCAGCTCACCAGGGACAGGGGTAGGCAATGAGCAGTTCTTC. The whole variable domain, remainder taken from reference TRBV18 and TRBJ2-1, is NAGVMQNPRHLVRRRGQEARLRCSPMKGHSHVYWYRQLPEEGLKFMVYLQKENIIDESGMPKERFSAEFPKEGPSILRIQQVVRGDSAAYFCASSPGTGVGNEQFFGPGTRLTVL.

The chain is built from TRBV12-3 or TRBV12-4 and TRBJ1-2; D gene uncertain. Deletions cut 5 bases from V and 4 bases from J, with 11 bases between. This CDR3 contains 13 residues. DNA of the CDR3: TGTGCCAGCAGTCAGTTGGCGGGCTATGGCTACACCTTC. It codes for CASSQLAGYGYTF.

The chain combines TRBV7-8 with TRBJ1-4; 9 bases are shared with TRBD1. The V gene's germline CDR1 is SGHVS and CDR2 FQNEAQ. The CDR3 contains 15 residues. The V and J ends lost 4 bases and 7 bases, in that order; junction bases with no gene match: 7. The chain's CDR3 is CASSSSGTGSEKLFF. The DNA for the CDR3 is TGTGCCAGCAGCTCCTCCGGGACAGGGAGTGAAAAACTGTTTTTT.